The rows below give T cell receptor beta chains drawn from one sample of a study of blood T cell repertoires in COVID-19. Sequencing used immunoSEQ multiplex PCR; TCRdb keeps in-frame clones, though not all of them. In the table there are 260,000 or so clones, around 82% of which are singletons. The sample comprised PBMCs or T cells enriched from blood (not recorded which). Receptors originate from a middle-aged woman who had been exposed to COVID-19. The CDR3 runs from the conserved cysteine through the conserved F or W. D genes are given only for firm matches. For some rows the clone size is stated as once, few or many, or as a class when expanded; others skip it.

V	D	J	size	DNA	CDR3
TRBV28	TRBD1	TRBJ1-2	.	TGTGCCAGCAGCCGGACAGGGGAGAACTATGGCTACACCTTC	CASSRTGENYGYTF
TRBV14	TRBD1	TRBJ2-2	.	TGTGCCAGCAGCCGGGACAGGGGTTCCGGGGAGCTGTTTTTT	CASSRDRGSGELFF
TRBV7-9	.	TRBJ2-3	.	TGTGCCAGCAGCCCCCAAGGGGATAGTCGCACAGATACGCAGTATTTT	CASSPQGDSRTDTQYF
TRBV19	.	TRBJ1-6	few	TGTGCCAGTAGTATTCGGCAGGGTGTGGAATCACCCCTCCACTTT	CASSIRQGVESPLHF
TRBV6-6	.	TRBJ1-1	.	TGTGCCAGCAGCTACGACAGGTTCATGAACACTGAAGCTTTCTTT	CASSYDRFMNTEAFF
TRBV20-1	.	TRBJ1-2	.	TGCAGTGCAACCGAGGGATATGGCTACACCTTC	CSATEGYGYTF
TRBV19	TRBD2	TRBJ2-1	.	TGTGCCAGTAGCGGGAGGCAGAGCCTCACCTACAATGAGCAGTTCTTC	CASSGRQSLTYNEQFF
TRBV7-8	TRBD1	TRBJ1-5	.	TGTGCCAGCAGCTTAGACGGACAGGGGGGTCGGCCCCAGCATTTT	CASSLDGQGGRPQHF
TRBV19	TRBD2	TRBJ2-7	.	TGTGCCAGTAGTATAGGAGCGGGGGGTACCTACGAGCAGTACTTC	CASSIGAGGTYEQYF
TRBV9	.	TRBJ2-5	.	TGTGCCAGCAGCACTCTGGGCTTTAAAGAGACCCAGTACTTC	CASSTLGFKETQYF
TRBV7-2	.	TRBJ1-2	once	TGTGCCAGCAGCTTAGGGGAGGGGCCCGCTGGTGGCTACACCTTC	CASSLGEGPAGGYTF
TRBV4-2	TRBD1	TRBJ1-6	.	TGTGCCAGCAGCCAAGATGGGGGACAGGGGATTCATTCACCCCTCCACTTT	CASSQDGGQGIHSPLHF
TRBV19	.	TRBJ2-7	.	TGTGCCAGTAGTATGGGCAGATCCTCCTCGTTCGAGCAGTACTTC	CASSMGRSSSFEQYF
TRBV7-9	TRBD1	TRBJ2-1	.	TGTGCCAGCAGCTTTGGACAGGGAGCTTACAATGAGCAGTTCTTC	CASSFGQGAYNEQFF
TRBV19	.	TRBJ2-1	once	TGTGCCAGTAGCCTTAATGGGGGAGTCAGGGGTGAGCAGTTCTTC	CASSLNGGVRGEQFF
TRBV30	.	TRBJ1-3	many	TGTGCCTGGAGTAATACAGTGTCAACTGGAAACACCATATATTTT	CAWSNTVSTGNTIYF
TRBV28	.	TRBJ2-5	.	TGTGCCAGCACCGAGGGCGTGAAAGAGACCCAGTACTTC	CASTEGVKETQYF
TRBV27	TRBD1	TRBJ1-2	.	TGTGCCAGCAGTCCGGACAGGGGGGGGACAAACTATGGCTACACCTTC	CASSPDRGGTNYGYTF
TRBV4-2	TRBD2	TRBJ2-3	.	TGTGCCAGCAGCCAAGATCGGGGGGCAGATACGCAGTATTTT	CASSQDRGADTQYF
TRBV7-8	TRBD2	TRBJ2-3	.	TGTGCCAGCAGCTTAAGAGCGGGGGGCACGGGCGATACGCAGTATTTT	CASSLRAGGTGDTQYF
TRBV9	TRBD1	TRBJ2-7	.	TGTGCCAGCAGCTACACAGGGGATGGCTACGAGCAGTACTTC	CASSYTGDGYEQYF
TRBV5-1	TRBD2	TRBJ2-3	.	TGCGCCAGCAGCTTGGTAGCGGGGGGACCTAGCACAGATACGCAGTATTTT	CASSLVAGGPSTDTQYF
TRBV3-1/TRBV3-2	TRBD1	TRBJ1-5	once	TGTGCCAGCAGCCCCGGGACAGGGAGTTATCAGCCCCAGCATTTT	CASSPGTGSYQPQHF
TRBV5-6	.	TRBJ1-6	.	TGTGCCAGCAGCTTGGCCAGGAGGCTGGGTTCACCCCTCCACTTT	CASSLARRLGSPLHF
TRBV6-5	.	TRBJ1-2	.	TGTGCCAGCGATCGAACAGGAGCTAACTATGGCTACACCTTC	CASDRTGANYGYTF
TRBV27	TRBD2	TRBJ2-1	.	TGTGCCAGCAGTCCATCTAGCGGGGGGGCCAATGAGCAGTTCTTC	CASSPSSGGANEQFF
TRBV7-3	TRBD2	TRBJ2-5	.	TGTGCCAGCAGCCCCCATGGACTAGCGGGGGGGGAGACCCAGTACTTC	CASSPHGLAGGETQYF
TRBV4-2	.	TRBJ1-2	.	TGTGCCAGCAGCCAAGATTTGTCAGTGCATAACTATGGCTACACCTTC	CASSQDLSVHNYGYTF
TRBV2	TRBD1	TRBJ1-1	.	TGTGCCAGCAGCCCTTTTACAGGGGTGGGCACTGAAGCTTTCTTT	CASSPFTGVGTEAFF
TRBV10-3	.	TRBJ2-5	.	TGTGCCATCAGTGAGTCGACAGGTTCAGAGACCCAGTACTTC	CAISESTGSETQYF
TRBV9	.	TRBJ1-1	.	TGTGCCAGCAGCCCAGAGGTCCTAGGGGTCACTGAAGCTTTCTTT	CASSPEVLGVTEAFF
TRBV6-5	.	TRBJ1-6	.	TGTGCCACCTCCGCGGGAGGGAATAATTCACCCCTCCACTTT	CATSAGGNNSPLHF
TRBV14	.	TRBJ1-1	.	TGTGCCAGCAGCCAAGGTTGGGGGAGCGGGGCGAACACTGAAGCTTTCTTT	CASSQGWGSGANTEAFF
TRBV30	TRBD1	TRBJ1-2	.	TGTGCCTGGAGCCAACAGGGGGTTAGCTATGGCTACACCTTC	CAWSQQGVSYGYTF
TRBV29-1	TRBD1	TRBJ2-7	few	TGCAGCGTCGCTGACAGGGGAGGTTCCTACGAGCAGTACTTC	CSVADRGGSYEQYF
TRBV19	TRBD1	TRBJ2-1	.	TGTGCCAGTAGTGGGAACAGGGGCGATGAGCAGTTCTTC	CASSGNRGDEQFF
TRBV6-5	.	TRBJ2-7	.	TGTGCCAGCAGGGGGGACATTTACGAGCAGTACTTC	CASRGDIYEQYF
TRBV7-3	.	TRBJ2-7	.	TGTGCCAGCAGCTTCGGGGAAGGCTACGAGCAGTACTTC	CASSFGEGYEQYF
TRBV3-1/TRBV3-2	.	TRBJ1-2	.	TGTGCCAGCAGCCAAGGAGGACAAATCTATGGCTACACCTTC	CASSQGGQIYGYTF
TRBV11-3	.	TRBJ2-7	.	TGTGCCAGCAGCTTAGACACCTACGAGCAGTACTTC	CASSLDTYEQYF
TRBV28	.	TRBJ1-2	.	TGTGCCAGCAGTTTATATGGGACACTCGTGACTAACTATGGCTACACCTTC	CASSLYGTLVTNYGYTF
TRBV19	.	TRBJ2-2	.	TGTGCCAGTAGATCGGGCGGGACTAACACCGGGGAGCTGTTTTTT	CASRSGGTNTGELFF
TRBV28	TRBD1	TRBJ2-5	.	TGTGCCAGCAGTTTGGGAGCGACAGGGCGAGAGACCCAGTACTTC	CASSLGATGRETQYF
TRBV18	.	TRBJ1-3	.	TGTGCCAGCTCCCCCGTCACCGGGACAACCTCTGGAAACACCATATATTTT	CASSPVTGTTSGNTIYF
TRBV2	TRBD1	TRBJ2-7	.	TGTGCCAGCAGGACCCGGGGCAGGGGACAGGGGCCCTACGAGCAGTACTTC	CASRTRGRGQGPYEQYF
TRBV9	TRBD2	TRBJ2-1	.	TGTGCCAGCAGCGCTGGTGCGGGGGTCGCTAGAAATGAGCAGTTCTTC	CASSAGAGVARNEQFF
TRBV12-3/TRBV12-4	.	TRBJ2-2	.	TGTGCCAGCAGCCGGTCTGTTGGCGGGGAGCTGTTTTTT	CASSRSVGGELFF
TRBV6-5	.	TRBJ1-1	once	TGTGCCAGCAGTTACGCCCGCAGGGGAGACACTGAAGCTTTCTTT	CASSYARRGDTEAFF